The 5 T cell receptor beta chains below all came from one sample that was sequenced in a study of T cells after yellow fever vaccination. MiXCR was run by TCRdb on the 5' RACE reads, yielding one entry per CDR3 protein. The data contain 350,000 to 450,000 distinct CDR3 sequences, 6% to 8% of them singletons. Sequenced material: PBMCs, taken 5 days after the yellow fever booster vaccination. Receptors originate from a man aged 30 to 45 who received the YFV17D yellow fever vaccine.

This clonotype has only one observation. V usage is TRBV29-1 and J usage is TRBJ1-6, with 9 bases fitting TRBD1. The CDR3 loop spans 15 amino acids. J gave up 8 bases and V 7 bases, and 12 bases lay outside the gene matches. Looked up from germline, CDR1 is SQVTM and CDR2 is ANQGSEA. Here the CDR3 reads CSARQGGCLDSPLHF. The CDR3 nucleotides are TGCAGCGCCAGACAGGGGGGGTGTTTGGATTCACCCCTCCACTTT.

The sample holds a few counts of this clonotype. The chain recombines TRBV6-5 with TRBJ2-6; D is uncertain. V dropped 6 bases and J dropped 2 bases, with 11 bases sitting between them. Germline lookup yields CDR1 MNHEY and CDR2 SVGAGI. The CDR3 spans 15 residues. The CDR3 protein is CASSHTTTGANVLTF. The CDR3 region has the DNA TGTGCCAGCAGCCACACAACCACTGGGGCCAACGTCCTGACTTTC.

The V gene is TRBV7-2, the J gene TRBJ2-7, with D possibly being TRBD2 (6 bases). Trimming took off 5 bases at V and 5 bases at J, with 16 bases between the two ends. Looked up from germline, CDR1 is SGHTA and CDR2 is FQGNSA. The CDR3 totals 14 residues. The CDR3 region has the DNA TGTGCCAGCAGCCCCCAACTAGCCGGTGACGAGCAGTACTTC. Protein sequence: CASSPQLAGDEQYF. Filled out from reference TRBV7-2 and TRBJ2-7, the complete variable domain reads GAGVSQSPSNKVTEKGKDVELRCDPISGHTALYWYRQSLGQGLEFLIYFQGNSAPDKSGLPSDRFSAERTGGSVSTLTIQRTQQEDSAVYLCASSPQLAGDEQYFGPGTRLTVT.

This clonotype showed up many times. The CDR3 bases are TGTGCCAGCAGCTTAAGTCGAAACAATGAGCAGTTCTTC. Its protein product is CASSLSRNNEQFF. This sequence joins TRBV7-3 and TRBJ2-1; no clear D gene. Germline assignment: CDR1 SGHTA and CDR2 FQGTGA. The CDR3 covers 13 residues. Trimming left V 1 base short and J 5 bases short, with 6 bases between.

This clonotype was detected ten times or more. CDR3 protein: CASSGWAGNTGELFF. For the CDR3, the DNA is TGTGCCAGCAGCGGGTGGGCGGGGAACACCGGGGAGCTGTTTTTT. This sequence joins TRBV9 and TRBJ2-2, with a tentative D call TRBD2 (5 bases). Trimming removed 3 bases at V and 1 base at J, with 10 bases between. The CDR3 is 15 residues long. Per germline, CDR1 SGDLS and CDR2 YYNGEE.